Following are 19 T cell receptor beta chains from one sample sequenced in a study of OX40 agonist ivuxolimab in advanced cancers. Data came from immunoSEQ multiplex PCR; TCRdb stores just in-frame clones and leaves some out. Of tens of thousands of clones listed, approximately 90% are singletons. Sequences were derived from CD4+ or CD8+ T cells sorted from blood, sampled in a trial of the OX40 agonist ivuxolimab. Receptor source: an adult with an advanced solid tumor such as melanoma, head and neck, liver or kidney cancer.

The chain couples TRBV9 to TRBJ2-1; the D gene is possibly TRBD2 (6 bases). The CDR3 is made up of 16 amino acids. Between the trimmed V and J ends, which lost 3 bases and 4 bases, there was a span of 17 bases. Germline V gene lookup returns CDR1 SGDLS and CDR2 YYNGEE. The CDR3 coding sequence is TGTGCCAGCAGCGGCAGAGTGCCTGGGGGGTACAATGAGCAGTTCTTC. Its translation: CASSGRVPGGYNEQFF. Looking up the rest from reference TRBV9 and TRBJ2-1 gives the full variable domain: DSGVTQTPKHLITATGQRVTLRCSPRSGDLSVYWYQQSLDQGLQFLIQYYNGEERAKGNILERFSAQQFPDLHSELNLSSLELGDSALYFCASSGRVPGGYNEQFFGPGTRLTVL.

The CDR3 nucleotides read TGCGCCAGCAGCCAAGGAATTGGACTTTGGAACACTGAAGCTTTCTTT. Translation: CASSQGIGLWNTEAFF. This chain links TRBV4-1 with TRBJ1-1; D gene unclear. The germline gives CDR1 MGHRA, CDR2 YSYEKL. The V end was cut by 1 base, the J end by 1 base, with 13 bases between. This CDR3 is 16 amino acids long.

The chain is built from TRBV29-1 and TRBJ1-2, with TRBD1 identical over 9 bases. The CDR3 is 15 residues long. Germline assignment: CDR1 SQVTM and CDR2 ANQGSEA. The V and J ends lost 6 bases and 4 bases, in that order; junction bases with no gene match: 12. The CDR3 loop is CSVTPPGTGTYGYTF. The CDR3 nucleotides read TGCAGCGTCACACCACCCGGGACAGGGACCTATGGCTACACCTTC.

The sample holds a few counts of this clone. The V call is TRBV5-8, the J call TRBJ2-7; TRBD1 matches at 9 bases. Germline V gene sequence: CDR1 SGHTS, CDR2 YDEGEE. Trimming at V came to 4 bases and at J to 1 base, leaving 9 bases not matched to a gene. The CDR3 is made up of 16 amino acids. CDR3 residues: CASSHLRQGESYEQYF. The CDR3 bases are TGTGCCAGCAGCCACCTAAGACAGGGGGAATCCTACGAGCAGTACTTC.

The chain recombines TRBV30 with TRBJ2-5, with 7 bases identical to TRBD2. The germline V gene encodes CDR1 GTSNPN and CDR2 SVGIG (reference sequence). This CDR3 contains 17 residues. V gave up 3 bases and J gave up 2 bases; unmatched junction bases: 15. The CDR3 sequence: CAWRARLGLPGQETQYF. The CDR3, as DNA: TGTGCCTGGAGAGCCAGATTGGGACTACCCGGTCAAGAGACCCAGTACTTC. The full variable domain, rest sourced from reference TRBV30 and TRBJ2-5, is SQTIHQWPATLVQPVGSPLSLECTVEGTSNPNLYWYRQAAGRGLQLLFYSVGIGQISSEVPQNLSASRPQDRQFILSSKKLLLSDSGFYLCAWRARLGLPGQETQYFGPGTRLLVL.

The rearrangement joins TRBV5-1 to TRBJ2-1; 7 bases are shared with TRBD1. The trim removed 4 bases at V and 3 bases at J, leaving 10 bases unmatched. The CDR3 is made up of 16 amino acids. The germline V gene encodes CDR1 SGHRS and CDR2 YFSETQ. The CDR3 DNA sequence: TGCGCCAGCAGCCTCGAGGGGACAGTTGTCTACAATGAGCAGTTCTTC. Residues: CASSLEGTVVYNEQFF.

The chain combines TRBV9 with TRBJ2-7, with D possibly being TRBD2 (6 bases). V was cut by 1 base and J by 6 bases, with 11 bases left in between. The CDR3 loop spans 13 amino acids. Germline V gene data show CDR1 as SGDLS and CDR2 as YYNGEE. CDR3 DNA: TGTGCCAGCAGCGTATCCCTCGGGGGCGAGCAGTACTTC. Translating it yields CASSVSLGGEQYF.

The chain carries TRBV19 and TRBJ2-7; 7 bases are shared with TRBD1. The germline V gene encodes CDR1 LNHDA and CDR2 SQIVND (reference sequence). The CDR3 consists of 14 residues. V lost 3 bases and J lost 2; bases outside the gene matches: 4. The CDR3 DNA is TGTGCCAGTAGTATCGCGACAGGGCCCTACGAGCAGTACTTC. Translation: CASSIATGPYEQYF.

The chain combines TRBV5-4 with TRBJ1-2; D gene ambiguous. Germline lookup yields CDR1 SGHNT and CDR2 YYREEE (reference sequence). V was clipped by 7 bases and J by 2 bases, with 15 bases between them. The CDR3 length is 14 residues. CDR3 DNA: TGTGCCAGCTCGCAGGACCGGGTGAACTATGGCTACACCTTC. Its protein is CASSQDRVNYGYTF.

The chain combines TRBV6-5 with TRBJ2-3; D is ambiguous. The V gene lost 0 bases and the J gene lost 2 bases, with 9 bases spanning the gap. CDR1 is MNHEY and CDR2 is SVGAGI in the germline V gene. The CDR3 covers 15 residues. The CDR3 coding sequence is TGTGCCAGCAGTTACTCCCTCGTCTTCACAGATACGCAGTATTTT. Its protein product is CASSYSLVFTDTQYF.

This clone has just one count. The rearrangement joins TRBV5-4 to TRBJ1-1; D ambiguous. Germline V gene lookup returns CDR1 SGHNT and CDR2 YYREEE (reference sequence). Trimming left V 4 bases short and J 4 bases short, with 17 bases between. CDR3 size: 15 residues. CDR3: CASSPKDRVGTEAFF. The CDR3, as DNA: TGTGCCAGCAGCCCCAAAGACCGGGTGGGCACTGAAGCTTTCTTT.

V is TRBV2 and J is TRBJ2-3; 8 nucleotides line up with TRBD2. CDR1 SNHLY and CDR2 FYNNEI come from the germline V gene. The length of the CDR3 is 14 residues. After removal of 7 bases from V and 3 bases from J, the junction contained 6 bases not matched to a gene. The CDR3 reads CASKREGRTDTQYF. In DNA form, the CDR3 reads TGTGCCAGCAAACGGGAGGGCCGGACAGATACGCAGTATTTT.

The rearrangement links TRBV27 to TRBJ1-2; TRBD1 aligns across 9 bases. This CDR3 spans 14 amino acids. Germline lookup yields CDR1 MNHEY and CDR2 SMNVEV (reference sequence). Unmatched junction bases numbered 7, after V lost 6 bases and J lost 5 bases. DNA of the CDR3: TGTGCCAGCAGATCCGGACAGGGGATGTATGGCTACACCTTC. Protein: CASRSGQGMYGYTF.

This rearrangement joins TRBV9 to TRBJ2-2, with D perhaps matching TRBD2 (5 bases). Trimming left V 6 bases short and J 3 bases short, with 21 bases between. The CDR3 extends over 17 amino acids. CDR1 is SGDLS, CDR2 YYNGEE, per germline. The CDR3 loop is CASTLEEGRIHTGELFF. Here the CDR3 DNA reads TGTGCCAGCACCCTAGAGGAAGGGAGAATTCACACCGGGGAGCTGTTTTTT.

The chain joins TRBV27 to TRBJ2-3, with TRBD2 matching over 8 bases. Trimming removed 4 bases from V and 4 bases from J; junction bases left unmatched: 7. The CDR3 runs to 15 residues. Per the germline V gene, CDR1 is MNHEY and CDR2 is SMNVEV (reference sequence). In DNA, the CDR3 is TGTGCCAGCAGTTCAGGACTAGCTATCGCAGATACGCAGTATTTT. It translates to CASSSGLAIADTQYF.

A single count supports this clone. This rearrangement joins TRBV10-3 to TRBJ1-1; TRBD1 might be the D (6 bases). The CDR3 is made up of 16 amino acids. V dropped 0 bases and J dropped 2 bases, with 13 bases sitting between them. Germline V CDR1 and CDR2: ENHRY, SYGVKD. CDR3 DNA sequence: TGTGCCATCAGTGAGTCCGGGAAGGGGGGAAACACTGAAGCTTTCTTT. Residues: CAISESGKGGNTEAFF.

The gene calls are TRBV7-3 and TRBJ2-5, with 10 nucleotides matching TRBD1. The CDR3 loop spans 14 amino acids. With 5 bases clipped from V and 3 bases from J, the junction kept 3 bases outside the gene matches. Germline loops: CDR1 SGHTA, CDR2 FQGTGA. The CDR3 loop reads CASSPTGGEETQYF. The CDR3 nucleotides read TGTGCCAGCAGCCCGACAGGGGGCGAAGAGACCCAGTACTTC.

The chain links TRBV6-5 to TRBJ1-2; 10 positions match TRBD1. Looked up from germline, CDR1 is MNHEY and CDR2 is SVGAGI. V lost 2 bases, J lost 4 bases, and 7 bases stayed unmatched. CDR3 size: 16 residues. This chain's CDR3 is CASSYEQDRGFYGYTF. Here the CDR3 DNA reads TGTGCCAGCAGTTACGAACAGGACAGGGGGTTCTATGGCTACACCTTC.

This clone was recorded only once. This sequence joins TRBV27 and TRBJ1-2, with 7 bases aligning to TRBD1. This CDR3 spans 17 amino acids. Losses at the gene ends were 0 bases for V and 7 bases for J; bases not matched to a gene: 14. Looked up from germline, CDR1 is MNHEY and CDR2 is SMNVEV (reference sequence). The CDR3 nucleotides read TGTGCCAGCAGTTTATCCCGTTATCCTCGACAGGGTCTTGGCTACACCTTC. Translated: CASSLSRYPRQGLGYTF.